Sequencing of this T cell receptor (beta chain) was carried out in a study of control samples from healthy donors and cancer patients. About this clone: This specimen includes other DNA sequences encoding the same CDR3.

Germline V gives CDR1 MDHEN, CDR2 SYDVKM. V was shortened by 2 bases and J by 4 bases, with 5 bases between the two germline ends. The CDR3 totals 12 residues. This table comes from immunoSEQ multiplex PCR, and its TCRdb copy is limited to in-frame clones, with some not included. The sample comprises 90,000 or so clones, roughly 91% of which are singletons, and 6% to 9.5% rests with the top ten. Sample: blood. V usage is TRBV28 and J usage is TRBJ1-2; D is unresolved. The clonotype originates from a woman aged 60-75 years in good health. Here the CDR3 DNA reads TGTGCCAGCAGTTTACGGCTCTATGGCTACACCTTC. This gives the protein CASSLRLYGYTF.